Below, 28 T cell receptor beta chains from the same sample are listed, as sequenced in a study of graft-versus-host responses after intestinal transplantation. TCRdb's table, derived via immunoSEQ multiplex PCR, lists solely in-frame clones and lacks some. The table has under 80,000 clones, about 92% seen once. The sample consisted of PBMCs, taken 98 days after intestinal transplantation. The receptors stem from a human patient who received an intestinal transplant, so some T cells may come from the graft donor.

This chain joins TRBV29-1 and TRBJ2-5; D gene unclear. The V gene lost 6 bases and the J gene lost 2 bases, with 13 bases spanning the gap. The CDR3 loop spans 13 amino acids. Germline assignment: CDR1 SQVTM and CDR2 ANQGSEA. This CDR3 is CSVTLQEQETQYF. DNA for the CDR3: TGCAGCGTCACCCTCCAGGAACAAGAGACCCAGTACTTC.

This chain uses TRBV27 with TRBJ2-7, with D unresolved. With 3 bases removed from V and 5 bases from J, the gap between germline ends came to 5 bases. The CDR3 runs to 11 residues. Germline V gene lookup returns CDR1 MNHEY and CDR2 SMNVEV (reference sequence). As DNA, the CDR3 is TGTGCCAGCAGTTTCCTGAACGAGCAGTACTTC. Translation: CASSFLNEQYF.

The J gene is TRBJ1-1, the V gene TRBV5-1; TRBD1 agrees at 7 bases. This CDR3 comprises 13 residues. The V and J ends lost 4 bases and 2 bases, in that order; junction bases with no gene match: 2. Germline CDR1 reads SGHRS; CDR2 reads YFSETQ. The CDR3 DNA reads TGCGCCAGCAGCCGGGACAGAAACACTGAAGCTTTCTTT. It translates to CASSRDRNTEAFF.

V is TRBV7-6 and J is TRBJ2-7; 11 bases line up with TRBD2. The CDR3 loop spans 14 amino acids. V shed 5 bases and J 4 bases; nucleotides not matched to a gene: 4. Germline CDR1 and CDR2: SGHVS and FNYEAQ. The CDR3 DNA sequence: TGTGCCAGCAGCCCACTAGCGGGAGCGTACGAGCAGTACTTC. This translates into CASSPLAGAYEQYF. Looking up the rest from reference TRBV7-6 and TRBJ2-7 gives the full variable domain: GAGVSQSPRYKVTKRGQDVALRCDPISGHVSLYWYRQALGQGPEFLTYFNYEAQQDKSGLPNDRFSAERPEGSISTLTIQRTEQRDSAMYRCASSPLAGAYEQYFGPGTRLTVT.

This clone was seen more than once but under ten times. The chain links TRBV21-1 to TRBJ1-6; TRBD1, as called in the table, went unchecked against the DNA. TRBV21-1 corresponds to a pseudogene. The CDR3 length is 14 residues. The CDR3 spells CASTLTGYNSPLHF. The CDR3 DNA reads as TGTGCCAGCACCCTGACAGGGTATAATTCACCCCTCCACTTT.

V and J are TRBV6-5 and TRBJ2-3; D is ambiguous. The CDR3 sequence is 11 residues long. Germline CDR1 reads MNHEY; CDR2 reads SVGAGI. The ends were cut back, 5 bases at V and 4 bases at J, with 4 bases in the middle. For the CDR3, the DNA is TGTGCCAGCAGTAACGCAGATACGCAGTATTTT. Translated, it gives CASSNADTQYF.

The rearrangement uses TRBV15 and TRBJ1-1, with D possibly being TRBD1 (5 bases). Trimming removed 0 bases from V and 8 bases from J, with 10 bases in between. The CDR3 has 13 amino acids. Germline V gives CDR1 LNHNV, CDR2 YYDKDF (reference sequence). CDR3 bases: TGTGCCACCAGCAGAGAGGGTTGGGGGGAAGCTTTCTTT. This codes for CATSREGWGEAFF.

V usage is TRBV6-6 and J usage is TRBJ2-7, with D possibly TRBD1 on 6 matching bases. The CDR3 covers 13 residues. Trimming left V 2 bases short and J 4 bases short, with 9 bases between. Looked up from germline, CDR1 is MNHNY and CDR2 is SVGAGI (reference sequence). CDR3 amino acids: CASSYGGQYEQYF. CDR3 coding DNA: TGTGCCAGCAGTTACGGCGGACAGTACGAGCAGTACTTC.

V usage is TRBV5-5 and J usage is TRBJ2-1; 9 nucleotides line up with TRBD2. This CDR3 region has 15 residues. Germline V lookup: CDR1 SGHKS, CDR2 YYEKEE (reference sequence). V shed 3 bases, J shed 7 bases, and the junction held 8 bases outside the gene matches. In nucleotides, the CDR3 is TGTGCCAGCAGCTCCGTAGCGGGAGTTCTAAATGAGCAGTTCTTC. Amino acids: CASSSVAGVLNEQFF.

V is TRBV21-1 and J is TRBJ2-7; the table's D call, TRBD2, was not checked against the DNA. TRBV21-1 is assigned pseudogene status. The CDR3 has 18 residues. CDR3 nucleotide sequence: TGTGCCAGCAGCAAAGATAAGGTAGCCGCTTTCCTTTGGTACGAGCAGTACTTC. Protein product: CASSKDKVAAFLWYEQYF.

The J gene is TRBJ2-5, the V gene TRBV11-2; no definite D call. The ends were cut back, 5 bases at V and 2 bases at J, with 9 bases in the middle. The CDR3 runs to 13 residues. Germline values: CDR1 SGHAT, CDR2 FQNNGV. The DNA of the CDR3 is TGTGCCAGCAGCCCAGGAGTGCAAGAGACCCAGTACTTC. It translates to CASSPGVQETQYF. Combining the CDR3 with reference TRBV11-2 and TRBJ2-5 gives the whole variable domain EAGVAQSPRYKIIEKRQSVAFWCNPISGHATLYWYQQILGQGPKLLIQFQNNGVVDDSQLPKDRFSAERLKGVDSTLKIQPAKLEDSAVYLCASSPGVQETQYFGPGTRLLVL.

CDR3 DNA: TGTGCCAGCAGCTTGAGAGCGGGGGGCCCCTACAATGAGCAGTTCTTC. Encoded protein: CASSLRAGGPYNEQFF. The chain employs TRBV5-4 and TRBJ2-1, with 9 bases fitting TRBD2. V shed 1 base, J shed 2 bases, and the junction held 4 bases outside the gene matches. The CDR3 has 16 amino acids. CDR1 is SGHNT and CDR2 is YYREEE in the germline V gene (reference sequence).

V is TRBV5-4 and J is TRBJ2-7, with no clear D. CDR1 and CDR2 from the germline V gene are SGHNT and YYREEE (reference sequence). CDR3 size: 16 residues. V was cut by 3 bases and J by 1 base, with 17 bases left in between. As DNA, the CDR3 is TGTGCCAGCAGCTCCCTCGAGGACCTGCTATCCTACGAGCAGTACTTC. Translating it yields CASSSLEDLLSYEQYF.

The chain joins TRBV10-2 to TRBJ1-1; no clear D. The V gene's germline CDR1 is WSHSY and CDR2 SAAADI. Trimming pared 2 bases from V and 3 bases from J, leaving 13 bases between. This CDR3 is built from 15 residues. CDR3 DNA sequence: TGCGCCAGCAGTGAGCGGGCGACGGGGTACACTGAAGCTTTCTTT. It translates to CASSERATGYTEAFF.

This chain connects TRBV6-6 to TRBJ1-5; maybe TRBD1 (6 bases). Germline V lookup: CDR1 MNHNY, CDR2 SVGAGI (reference sequence). The CDR3 consists of 13 residues. Trimming took 2 bases from V and 4 from J, leaving 6 bases between them. DNA for the CDR3: TGTGCCAGCAGTTACACAGGGAATCAGCCCCAGCATTTT. Protein: CASSYTGNQPQHF.

The chain uses TRBV5-1 and TRBJ1-2; no firm D call. Deletions cut 3 bases from V and 3 bases from J, with 9 bases between. Germline-derived CDR1 and CDR2 are SGHRS and YFSETQ. The CDR3 has 13 amino acids. CDR3 nucleotides: TGCGCCAGCAGCTCTACGGTCGACTATGGCTACACCTTC. Amino acid sequence: CASSSTVDYGYTF.

V is TRBV27 and J is TRBJ1-2; TRBD1 matches at 11 bases. CDR1 and CDR2 from the germline V gene are MNHEY and SMNVEV (reference sequence). The CDR3 is 16 amino acids. Losses at the gene ends were 4 bases for V and 6 bases for J; bases not matched to a gene: 10. CDR3 sequence reads: CASSSFWTGGADGYTF. The CDR3 bases are TGTGCCAGCAGTTCCTTCTGGACAGGGGGCGCAGATGGCTACACCTTC.

The rearrangement links TRBV19 to TRBJ1-4, with D unresolved. With 5 bases removed from V and 2 bases from J, the gap between germline ends came to 9 bases. The CDR3 has 14 amino acids. Germline CDR1 is LNHDA and CDR2 is SQIVND (reference sequence). The CDR3: CASSPYQTNEKLFF. As DNA, the CDR3 is TGTGCCAGTAGTCCTTATCAGACTAATGAAAAACTGTTTTTT.

The chain carries TRBV6-1 and TRBJ2-7; 11 bases are a match to TRBD1. The J segment lost 5 bases and the V segment lost 4 bases, leaving 7 bases of the junction unmatched. This CDR3 has 15 amino acids. CDR1 and CDR2 from the germline V gene are MNHNS and SASEGT. The CDR3 is CASSVIGTGGDEQYF. The CDR3 DNA reads as TGTGCCAGCAGTGTAATCGGGACAGGGGGAGACGAGCAGTACTTC.

CDR3 sequence reads: CASSESMGLGGYNEQFF. The CDR3 DNA follows: TGCGCCAGCAGTGAGTCGATGGGGTTAGGAGGTTACAATGAGCAGTTCTTC. This chain links TRBV10-1 with TRBJ2-1; TRBD2 might be the D (5 bases). Trimming shortened V by 0 bases and J by 4 bases, and 16 bases separated the two germline ends. Germline V gene data show CDR1 as WNHNN and CDR2 as SYGVQD (reference sequence). The CDR3 has 17 residues.

J is TRBJ2-5 and V is TRBV29-1; D may match TRBD1 or TRBD2 (5 bases each). Germline values: CDR1 SQVTM, CDR2 ANQGSEA. Trimming took off 4 bases at V and 2 bases at J, with 11 bases between the two ends. There are 13 residues in the CDR3. CDR3 sequence (DNA): TGCAGCGTTGTCGGGACCTATCAAGAGACCCAGTACTTC. Translating it yields CSVVGTYQETQYF.

To note about this clone: The sample has other DNA sequences that encode this CDR3 too. This chain connects TRBV4-1 to TRBJ1-1; D uncertain. The ends were cut back, 1 base at V and 0 bases at J, with 6 bases in the middle. There are 14 residues in the CDR3. In germline, CDR1 is MGHRA, CDR2 YSYEKL. CDR3 sequence: CASSQGRLNTEAFF. The DNA for the CDR3 is TGCGCCAGCAGCCAAGGACGGCTGAACACTGAAGCTTTCTTT.

About this clone itself: At one end, the junction sequence differs from germline, possibly due to a read error. The chain carries TRBV27 and TRBJ2-7, with 16 bases aligning to TRBD2. Germline lookup yields CDR1 MNHEY and CDR2 SMNVEV (reference sequence). The CDR3 is made up of 14 amino acids. DNA of the CDR3: TGTGCCAGCAGTCCGGGACTAGCGGGAGGGCCTTCCCACTTC. Translating gives CASSPGLAGGPSHF.

The chain carries TRBV5-1 and TRBJ2-7; 7 bases match TRBD2. V dropped 5 bases and J dropped 8; count of bases not matched to a gene: 10. The germline V gene encodes CDR1 SGHRS and CDR2 YFSETQ. This CDR3 is 13 amino acids long. CDR3 amino acids: CASRALGREKQYF. CDR3 nucleotide sequence: TGCGCCAGCAGGGCCCTGGGGCGGGAGAAGCAGTACTTC. Based on the CDR3 plus reference TRBV5-1 and TRBJ2-7, the full variable domain is KAGVTQTPRYLIKTRGQQVTLSCSPISGHRSVSWYQQTPGQGLQFLFEYFSETQRNKGNFPGRFSGRQFSNSRSEMNVSTLELGDSALYLCASRALGREKQYFGPGTRLTVT.

This clone has just a few counts. The J gene is TRBJ1-1, the V gene TRBV2; D gene uncertain. Germline V gene sequence: CDR1 SNHLY, CDR2 FYNNEI. V lost 1 base to trimming and J lost 5 bases, with 8 bases between them. The CDR3 is 13 amino acids. CDR3 amino acids: CASSEGSGTEAFF. The CDR3 DNA reads TGTGCCAGCAGTGAAGGGTCGGGTACTGAAGCTTTCTTT.

This chain links TRBV5-6 with TRBJ2-1, with D uncertain. CDR1 SGHDT and CDR2 YYEEEE come from the germline V gene. The CDR3 is 15 residues long. V was clipped by 1 base and J by 2 bases, with 10 bases between them. CDR3 amino acids: CASSLLRTTYNEQFF. The CDR3 DNA reads TGTGCCAGCAGCTTGCTTAGGACGACCTACAATGAGCAGTTCTTC. Based on the CDR3 plus reference TRBV5-6 and TRBJ2-1, the full variable domain is DAGVTQSPTHLIKTRGQQVTLRCSPKSGHDTVSWYQQALGQGPQFIFQYYEEEERQRGNFPDRFSGHQFPNYSSELNVNALLLGDSALYLCASSLLRTTYNEQFFGPGTRLTVL.

The CDR3 DNA sequence: TGTGCCAGCAGCGACAGGGCGGATACGCAGTATTTT. Translated: CASSDRADTQYF. The gene calls are TRBV6-1 and TRBJ2-3; 7 positions match TRBD1. Germline values: CDR1 MNHNS, CDR2 SASEGT. Trimming took 6 bases from V and 6 from J; bases not matched to a gene: 3. The CDR3 totals 12 residues.

This clone showed up just once. As DNA, the CDR3 is TGCAGCGTTAGGGGGCTAGCGGGAGGGCCCGGCGAGCAGTACTTC. Encoded protein: CSVRGLAGGPGEQYF. The genes are TRBV29-1 and TRBJ2-7, with 12 bases aligning to TRBD2. Looked up from germline, CDR1 is SQVTM and CDR2 is ANQGSEA. This CDR3 spans 15 amino acids. With V trimmed by 5 bases and J by 6 bases, 11 bases remained unmatched.